The source of this TCR beta chain is a study of CD8 T cells in Susac syndrome. Losses at the gene ends were 5 bases for V and 3 bases for J; bases not matched to a gene: 20. CDR1 and CDR2 (germline): MNHEY, SMNVEV (reference sequence). The CDR3 is made up of 21 amino acids. Study findings and constraints: The authors acknowledged that their TCR sequencing and HLA analysis involved a relatively small number of individuals.

Random hexamers were used to reverse transcribe 0.5 to 1 ug of RNA. With immunoSEQ multiplex PCR, TCR beta CDR3 was amplified across 54 Vbeta and 13 Jbeta. TCRdb re-called the immunoSEQ multiplex PCR reads with MiXCR, one entry per CDR3 protein. The sample lists some 200,000 distinct CDR3 sequences; around 96% were seen once. A remark on this clonotype: Its antigen is unidentified.

Peripheral blood CD8+ and CD4+ T cells were profiled by TCR beta sequencing. The CD8+ and CD4+ T cells were negatively isolated, with the TEMRA cells enriched by FACS. This chain joins TRBV27 and TRBJ2-6; 9 bases agree with TRBD1. The sequence came from a human donor with multiple sclerosis. The sample consisted of CD4+ T cells from PBMCs. DNA of the CDR3: TGTGCCAGCAGTCTCTCAGGGGGGGACAGGGTGAATTTGCGTGGGGCCAACGTCCTGACTTTC. This gives the protein CASSLSGGDRVNLRGANVLTF. Complete variable domain (other parts from reference TRBV27 and TRBJ2-6): EAQVTQNPRYLITVTGKKLTVTCSQNMNHEYMSWYRQDPGLGLRQIYYSMNVEVTDKGDVPEGYKVSRKEKRNFPLILESPSPNQTSLYFCASSLSGGDRVNLRGANVLTFGAGSRLTVL.